Listed here is a single TCR beta chain. Sequencing used immunoSEQ multiplex PCR; TCRdb keeps in-frame clones, though not all of them. The sample shows around 250,000 clones, approximately 92% of them seen only once. This entry belongs to a study of blood T cell repertoires in COVID-19. CDR1 MGHDK and CDR2 SYGVNS come from the germline V gene. This CDR3 comprises 13 residues. V dropped 0 bases and J dropped 8 bases, with 10 bases sitting between them. The rearrangement links TRBV25-1 to TRBJ1-2, with a weak D call TRBD1 (5 bases). This TCR derives from a woman aged 40 to 50 who had recovered from COVID-19. Sequenced material: peripheral blood. The CDR3, as DNA: TGTGCCAGCAGTGAATATCAGGGTGGAGGCTACACCTTC. Translated, it gives CASSEYQGGGYTF.